Shown below are 28 T cell receptor beta chains from a single sample sequenced in a study of cytomegalovirus exposure and HLA in healthy donors. The PCR contained 60 Vbeta and 13 Jbeta primers. Some clones are missing from TCRdb's copy, which holds only in-frame ones; the method was immunoSEQ multiplex PCR. This sample has some 120,000 clones, with more than 80% found just once. What was sequenced was PBMCs. The receptors come from a woman aged 30 to 39 in good health and CMV-seropositive.

This clone has just one count. This sequence joins TRBV11-2 and TRBJ2-5; D gene unclear. The end of the DNA is better explained by TRBJ2-7, so the J call may be wrong. Germline CDR1 SGHAT, CDR2 FQNNGV. CDR3 length: 14 residues. DNA for the CDR3: TGTGCCAGCAGCTCCCACCCGGCGGCCTACGAGCAGTACTTC. Translated, it gives CASSSHPAAYEQYF.

This clone occurred a few times. J is TRBJ1-2 and V is TRBV6-1, with 8 bases matching TRBD1. The CDR3 loop spans 13 amino acids. With V trimmed by 5 bases and J by 4 bases, 3 bases remained unmatched. Per the germline V gene, CDR1 is MNHNS and CDR2 is SASEGT. The CDR3 DNA follows: TGTGCCAGCAGTCTCGACAGGGGCTATGGCTACACCTTC. Its translation is CASSLDRGYGYTF.

The V call is TRBV2, the J call TRBJ1-1; D might be TRBD1 (5 bases). Germline V gene lookup returns CDR1 SNHLY and CDR2 FYNNEI. The CDR3 is 15 residues long. V lost 8 bases to trimming and J lost 4 bases, with 20 bases between them. The CDR3 bases are TGTGCCAGCGGGGGAGTAGGAGCGGGTGGCACTGAAGCTTTCTTT. This translates into CASGGVGAGGTEAFF.

V gene TRBV5-6 combines with J gene TRBJ2-7, with 9 positions matching TRBD2. CDR1 is SGHDT, CDR2 YYEEEE, per germline. V dropped 0 bases and J dropped 3; count of bases not matched to a gene: 4. The CDR3 extends over 15 amino acids. CDR3 residues: CASSLASAGGYEQYF. The CDR3 region has the DNA TGTGCCAGCAGCTTGGCGTCAGCGGGGGGCTACGAGCAGTACTTC.

This chain links TRBV5-1 with TRBJ2-1; D gene uncertain. CDR1 and CDR2 (germline): SGHRS, YFSETQ. The length of the CDR3 is 13 residues. Trimming took 0 bases from V and 4 from J, leaving 5 bases between them. Here the CDR3 DNA reads TGCGCCAGCAGCTTGGCCAGTTACAATGAGCAGTTCTTC. Translated, it gives CASSLASYNEQFF.

The V call is TRBV19, the J call TRBJ2-1; perhaps TRBD2 as D (5 bases). V dropped 5 bases and J dropped 4 bases, with 15 bases sitting between them. CDR1 LNHDA and CDR2 SQIVND come from the germline V gene (reference sequence). This CDR3 is built from 15 residues. CDR3 sequence reads: CASSLLAGWYNEQFF. For the CDR3, the DNA is TGTGCCAGTAGTCTCCTGGCGGGTTGGTACAATGAGCAGTTCTTC.

The chain joins TRBV6-5 to TRBJ2-7; D remains ambiguous. Germline values: CDR1 MNHEY, CDR2 SVGAGI. V gave up 7 bases and J gave up 3 bases, with 13 bases separating them. The CDR3 is made up of 13 amino acids. The CDR3 bases are TGTGCCAGCACTGGCGGTGCCCTCTACGAGCAGTACTTC. Protein product: CASTGGALYEQYF.

The J gene is TRBJ2-5, the V gene TRBV30; 8 positions agree with TRBD1. J gave up 5 bases and V 3 bases, and 11 bases lay outside the gene matches. In germline, CDR1 is GTSNPN, CDR2 SVGIG (reference sequence). The CDR3 runs to 15 residues. The CDR3 sequence: CAWREGQGDYETQYF. CDR3 DNA: TGTGCCTGGAGAGAAGGACAGGGAGATTACGAGACCCAGTACTTC.

The chain recombines TRBV5-1 with TRBJ2-1; 7 bases agree with TRBD2. CDR3 length equals 16 residues. V trimming: 0 bases; J trimming: 4 bases; junction bases outside the gene matches: 7. The germline gives CDR1 SGHRS, CDR2 YFSETQ. The CDR3 region has the DNA TGCGCCAGCAGCTTGGTGGCAGGGAGGGCTTACAATGAGCAGTTCTTC. Amino acid sequence: CASSLVAGRAYNEQFF.

This clone came up a few times. V is TRBV7-9 and J is TRBJ2-6, with 7 bases that match TRBD2. Germline assignment: CDR1 SEHNR and CDR2 FQNEAQ (reference sequence). This CDR3 spans 15 amino acids. The J segment lost 2 bases and the V segment lost 5 bases, leaving 3 bases of the junction unmatched. CDR3 sequence reads: CASSPLAAGANVLTF. CDR3 coding DNA: TGTGCCAGCAGCCCCCTAGCGGCTGGGGCCAACGTCCTGACTTTC.

The chain joins TRBV30 to TRBJ1-6; perhaps TRBD1 as D (6 bases). Per the germline V gene, CDR1 is GTSNPN and CDR2 is SVGIG (reference sequence). There are 14 residues in the CDR3. The ends were cut back, 0 bases at V and 9 bases at J, with 12 bases in the middle. The CDR3 loop reads CAWSVQGLGSPLHF. As DNA, the CDR3 is TGTGCCTGGAGTGTGCAGGGGCTGGGTTCACCCCTCCACTTT. Based on the CDR3 plus reference TRBV30 and TRBJ1-6, the full variable domain is SQTIHQWPATLVQPVGSPLSLECTVEGTSNPNLYWYRQAAGRGLQLLFYSVGIGQISSEVPQNLSASRPQDRQFILSSKKLLLSDSGFYLCAWSVQGLGSPLHFGNGTRLTVT.

This chain joins TRBV7-2 and TRBJ2-7; D remains unclear. The CDR3 contains 14 residues. The V gene lost 5 bases and the J gene lost 5 bases, with 16 bases spanning the gap. The germline CDR1 and CDR2 sequences are SGHTA and FQGNSA. CDR3 residues: CASSPRFLVDEQYF. The CDR3 nucleotides are TGTGCCAGCAGCCCCCGATTCTTAGTTGACGAGCAGTACTTC.

This chain uses TRBV10-3 with TRBJ2-7; the D gene is possibly TRBD2 (5 bases). The V end was cut by 2 bases, the J end by 7 bases, with 6 bases between. Germline V gene data show CDR1 as ENHRY and CDR2 as SYGVKD. The CDR3 has 11 residues. The CDR3 DNA is TGTGCCATCAGTGAGCCGGGGGAGCAGTACTTC. Translating it yields CAISEPGEQYF.

J is TRBJ1-1 and V is TRBV7-9; 8 positions agree with TRBD1. Germline V gene sequence: CDR1 SEHNR, CDR2 FQNEAQ (reference sequence). This CDR3 is 12 amino acids long. V was pared by 3 bases and J by 10 bases, with 4 bases of the junction left unmatched. The CDR3 spells CASSFLQGGAFF. CDR3 nucleotide sequence: TGTGCCAGCAGCTTTCTACAGGGGGGAGCTTTCTTT.

The J gene is TRBJ2-2, the V gene TRBV4-1, with D possibly being TRBD1 (6 bases). Germline V CDR1 and CDR2: MGHRA, YSYEKL. The germline V and J ends were trimmed by 6 bases and 0 bases, with 17 bases remaining between them. The CDR3 is 17 residues long. CDR3 nucleotide sequence: TGCGCCAGCAGTGCCCCCCCGGGACATTCGAACACCGGGGAGCTGTTTTTT. This encodes CASSAPPGHSNTGELFF.

A few counts support this clone. The chain uses TRBV5-6 and TRBJ1-1; possible D gene TRBD1, 5 bases. Trimming removed 2 bases at V and 0 bases at J, with 14 bases between. CDR1 is SGHDT, CDR2 YYEEEE, per germline. This CDR3 is 16 amino acids long. DNA for the CDR3: TGTGCCAGCAGCTTCCAGGGTGCCCTCATGAACACTGAAGCTTTCTTT. This codes for CASSFQGALMNTEAFF.

The V and J genes are TRBV28 and TRBJ2-4; 8 bases fit TRBD1. CDR3 size: 15 residues. Trimming removed 3 bases from V and 4 bases from J; junction bases left unmatched: 5. Germline lookup yields CDR1 MDHEN and CDR2 SYDVKM. The CDR3 protein is CASSFPTGAKNIQYF. CDR3 coding DNA: TGTGCCAGCAGTTTTCCGACAGGGGCAAAAAACATTCAGTACTTC.

The rearrangement links TRBV9 to TRBJ2-1; a possible D gene is TRBD2 (6 bases). The V and J ends lost 4 bases and 7 bases respectively, with 21 bases between them. Per the germline V gene, CDR1 is SGDLS and CDR2 is YYNGEE. This CDR3 spans 16 amino acids. In DNA, the CDR3 is TGTGCCAGCAGCTCCCCCAGGGACTCGGGGAGAAATGAGCAGTTCTTC. Translated, it gives CASSSPRDSGRNEQFF.

In DNA form, the CDR3 reads TGTGCCAGTAGTCCACGGTCGTGGTACGAGCAGTACTTC. Protein: CASSPRSWYEQYF. V usage is TRBV19 and J usage is TRBJ2-7; D not certain. The V end lost 5 bases, the J end lost 4 bases, and 12 bases lay between the germline ends. Per germline, CDR1 LNHDA and CDR2 SQIVND (reference sequence). CDR3 length equals 13 residues.

The J gene is TRBJ2-7, the V gene TRBV28; 14 bases align to TRBD2. The junction had 8 bases not matched to a gene; V was cut back by 5 bases and J by 5 bases. The germline V gene has CDR1 MDHEN and CDR2 SYDVKM. This CDR3 contains 16 residues. The CDR3 loop is CASSLTGTSGSHEQYF. The CDR3 DNA sequence: TGTGCCAGCAGTCTAACCGGGACTAGCGGGAGCCACGAGCAGTACTTC.

The chain links TRBV6-1 to TRBJ2-7; 9 bases are shared with TRBD1. Germline values: CDR1 MNHNS, CDR2 SASEGT. V was pared by 6 bases and J by 4 bases, with 4 bases of the junction left unmatched. This CDR3 has 13 amino acids. The CDR3 here is CASSSGQGYEQYF. In DNA form, the CDR3 reads TGTGCCAGCAGCTCCGGACAGGGGTACGAGCAGTACTTC.

This rearrangement joins TRBV9 to TRBJ1-1; D is unresolved. V was trimmed by 4 bases and J by 1 base, leaving 14 bases between them. The CDR3 has 15 residues. The germline V gene encodes CDR1 SGDLS and CDR2 YYNGEE. The CDR3 spells CASSSYPTSNTEAFF. The CDR3 DNA reads TGTGCCAGCAGCTCCTACCCTACCTCGAACACTGAAGCTTTCTTT.

On this clone itself: The junction does not match germline at one end; this may be a read error. The rearrangement uses TRBV29-1 and TRBJ2-2; possibly TRBD2 for D (5 bases). This CDR3 has 13 residues. In germline, CDR1 is SQVTM, CDR2 ANQGSEA. The CDR3 loop is CSVEGGNTGELFF. CDR3 nucleotides: TGCAGCGTCGAAGGAGGGAACACCGGGGAGCTGTTTTTT.

The chain carries TRBV7-8 and TRBJ1-1, with 7 bases fitting TRBD1. V trimming: 5 bases; J trimming: 2 bases; junction bases outside the gene matches: 8. Germline-derived CDR1 and CDR2 are SGHVS and FQNEAQ. The CDR3 has 15 amino acids. In DNA, the CDR3 is TGTGCCAGCAGCCCGGACAGGTGGGGAAACACTGAAGCTTTCTTT. This gives the protein CASSPDRWGNTEAFF.

This chain joins TRBV6-5 and TRBJ2-3; D uncertain. The CDR3 spans 13 residues. Germline loops: CDR1 MNHEY, CDR2 SVGAGI. The germline V and J ends were trimmed by 6 bases and 2 bases, with 9 bases remaining between them. The CDR3 loop is CASRALVTDTQYF. CDR3 bases: TGTGCCAGCAGGGCCCTCGTCACAGATACGCAGTATTTT.

This clone has just a few counts. V gene TRBV15 combines with J gene TRBJ1-2, with D unresolved. Trimming pared 8 bases from V and 7 bases from J, leaving 17 bases between. The CDR3 extends over 13 amino acids. The germline V gene encodes CDR1 LNHNV and CDR2 YYDKDF (reference sequence). The CDR3 DNA follows: TGTGCCACCCGACTGCCTGGAGTTCTTGGCTACACCTTC. Amino acid sequence: CATRLPGVLGYTF.

This chain joins TRBV9 and TRBJ2-1; 11 bases match TRBD2. J gave up 8 bases and V 0 bases, and 10 bases lay outside the gene matches. The germline V gene has CDR1 SGDLS and CDR2 YYNGEE. CDR3 length equals 17 residues. The CDR3 sequence is CASSVGGSSGRGDEQFF. The DNA for the CDR3 is TGTGCCAGCAGCGTAGGGGGGAGTAGCGGGAGGGGCGATGAGCAGTTCTTC.

This chain links TRBV29-1 with TRBJ1-4, with 8 bases aligning to TRBD1. The germline V gene has CDR1 SQVTM and CDR2 ANQGSEA. Germline trimming cut 3 bases from V and 8 bases from J; bases unmatched to any gene: 2. The CDR3 sequence is 12 residues long. CDR3 sequence (DNA): TGCAGCGTTGACGCAGGGGGCGAAAAACTGTTTTTT. Its protein product is CSVDAGGEKLFF.